These 31 T cell receptor beta chains share one sample of origin, sequenced in a study of cytomegalovirus exposure and HLA in healthy donors. The PCR contained 60 Vbeta and 13 Jbeta primers. Here immunoSEQ multiplex PCR was the method, and the copy in TCRdb shows in-frame clones only, minus some. Among approximately 160,000 clones, more than 60% were seen once, and the ten largest hold around 4.6%. The sample taken for sequencing was PBMCs. The receptors here all came from a male donor in good health and CMV-seronegative.

The table lists this clone with a few counts. The V gene is TRBV19, the J gene TRBJ1-1; D is unclear. This CDR3 is built from 11 residues. The germline CDR1 and CDR2 sequences are LNHDA and SQIVND (reference sequence). V was clipped by 4 bases and J by 6 bases, with 6 bases between them. CDR3 nucleotides: TGTGCCAGTAGTAACCAGGCTGAAGCTTTCTTT. Translation: CASSNQAEAFF.

V is TRBV27 and J is TRBJ1-2; D is possibly TRBD1 (5 bases). V lost 5 bases, J lost 5 bases, and 9 bases lay in between. Germline V gene lookup returns CDR1 MNHEY and CDR2 SMNVEV (reference sequence). The CDR3 covers 12 residues. This chain's CDR3 is CASSDQGYGYTF. The CDR3 DNA reads TGTGCCAGCAGTGACCAGGGATATGGCTACACCTTC.

V gene TRBV11-1 combines with J gene TRBJ1-2; D perhaps matches TRBD1 (6 bases). CDR1 and CDR2 (germline): SGHAT, FQDESV (reference sequence). Trimming removed 6 bases at V and 5 bases at J, with 10 bases between. The CDR3 length is 12 residues. CDR3 protein: CASRRTAYGYTF. CDR3 DNA sequence: TGTGCCAGCAGGCGGACAGCTTATGGCTACACCTTC.

This CDR3 reads CASSSSGTGGKLFF. CDR3 sequence (DNA): TGTGCCAGCAGTTCTTCCGGGACAGGAGGGAAACTGTTTTTT. The chain employs TRBV6-6 and TRBJ1-4, with 8 bases aligning to TRBD1. The CDR3 totals 14 residues. Per germline, CDR1 MNHNY and CDR2 SVGAGI (reference sequence). V gave up 4 bases and J gave up 11 bases; unmatched junction bases: 9.

This chain joins TRBV28 and TRBJ1-1; a weak D match, TRBD1 (5 bases). CDR1 and CDR2 from the germline V gene are MDHEN and SYDVKM. V lost 2 bases to trimming and J lost 2 bases, with 9 bases between them. The CDR3 runs to 14 residues. The CDR3 loop reads CASSLPGHNTEAFF. DNA for the CDR3: TGTGCCAGCAGTTTACCAGGACACAACACTGAAGCTTTCTTT.

The chain carries TRBV7-2 and TRBJ2-3, with a possible D match to TRBD2 (6 bases). The germline V gene encodes CDR1 SGHTA and CDR2 FQGNSA. Trimming removed 0 bases from V and 7 bases from J, with 11 bases in between. The CDR3 contains 14 residues. The CDR3 is CASSLALAQNTQYF. The CDR3 DNA follows: TGTGCCAGCAGCTTAGCCCTAGCGCAAAATACGCAGTATTTT.

Regarding this clone: A junction end diverges from the germline sequence, so it may reflect a read error. The chain uses TRBV28 and TRBJ1-2, with no clear D. The CDR3 spans 12 residues. Germline V gene lookup returns CDR1 MDHEN and CDR2 SYDVKM. The CDR3 spells CASSLAGDFSYF. In DNA, the CDR3 is TGTGCCAGCAGTTTAGCGGGCGACTTTTCTTACTTC.

This clone turned up a few times. The chain carries TRBV10-2 and TRBJ2-7; 9 positions match TRBD1. Germline assignment: CDR1 WSHSY and CDR2 SAAADI. This CDR3 has 14 residues. J was trimmed by 7 bases and V by 3 bases; bases with no gene match: 7. The CDR3 bases are TGCGCCAGCAGTGACCCGGGGACAGGGAGGGAGCAGTACTTC. It encodes CASSDPGTGREQYF.

The rearrangement uses TRBV27 and TRBJ2-7; D unclear. The germline V and J ends were trimmed by 2 bases and 1 base, with 6 bases remaining between them. Germline V gene data show CDR1 as MNHEY and CDR2 as SMNVEV (reference sequence). CDR3 length: 13 amino acids. The CDR3 DNA is TGTGCCAGCAGTTTAGGGCAGTCCTACGAGCAGTACTTC. It is translated as CASSLGQSYEQYF.

The gene calls are TRBV4-3 and TRBJ2-7; 7 nucleotides agree with TRBD1. The CDR3 has 15 amino acids. CDR1 and CDR2 (germline): LGHNA, YSLEER. The V and J ends lost 1 base and 1 base, in that order; junction bases with no gene match: 4. The CDR3 nucleotides read TGCGCCAGCAGCCAAGTCTGGGACAGTTCCTACGAGCAGTACTTC. Translated: CASSQVWDSSYEQYF.

The V call is TRBV19, the J call TRBJ1-5; no firm D call. Per the germline V gene, CDR1 is LNHDA and CDR2 is SQIVND (reference sequence). The V gene lost 4 bases and the J gene lost 3 bases, with 7 bases spanning the gap. The CDR3 extends over 13 amino acids. CDR3 in amino acids: CASSSVYNQPQHF. In nucleotides, the CDR3 is TGTGCCAGTAGTAGTGTCTACAATCAGCCCCAGCATTTT.

This clone was observed a few times. The genes are TRBV11-3 and TRBJ2-7, with a tentative D call TRBD1 (5 bases). This CDR3 contains 15 residues. The V end lost 5 bases, the J end lost 3 bases, and 17 bases lay between the germline ends. Germline V gives CDR1 SGHNT, CDR2 YENEEA. CDR3 coding DNA: TGTGCCAGCAGCCCAACCCCCTCTGACAGCTACGAGCAGTACTTC. Residues: CASSPTPSDSYEQYF.

This clone has just a few counts. The chain recombines TRBV19 with TRBJ1-5, with D perhaps TRBD1 (5 bases). The CDR3 is 13 amino acids. The V end lost 5 bases, the J end lost 6 bases, and 11 bases lay between the germline ends. Germline CDR1 reads LNHDA; CDR2 reads SQIVND (reference sequence). The CDR3 DNA reads as TGTGCCAGTAGTGTACAGGTAGGTCAGCCCCAGCATTTT. Translating gives CASSVQVGQPQHF.

The chain uses TRBV6-1 and TRBJ2-5, with 13 bases matching TRBD2. The V segment lost 6 bases and the J segment 7 bases; nucleotides outside the gene matches: 5. This CDR3 is built from 14 residues. In germline, CDR1 is MNHNS, CDR2 SASEGT. The CDR3 reads CASRGLAGEGTQYF. Here the CDR3 DNA reads TGTGCCAGCAGAGGACTAGCGGGAGAGGGGACCCAGTACTTC.

The genes are TRBV4-2 and TRBJ2-3; TRBD1 might be the D (5 bases). V was pared by 5 bases and J by 4 bases, with 13 bases between. Germline V CDR1 and CDR2: LGHNA, YNFKEQ. This CDR3 is 14 amino acids long. CDR3 bases: TGTGCCAGCAGCGGTCAGGGTATCTCAGATACGCAGTATTTT. It codes for CASSGQGISDTQYF.

This chain links TRBV19 with TRBJ2-2; no clear D. The CDR3 has 12 amino acids. The V gene's germline CDR1 is LNHDA and CDR2 SQIVND (reference sequence). V was cut by 1 base and J by 7 bases, with 4 bases left in between. Written as DNA, the CDR3 is TGTGCCAGTAGTATAGCCCTCGGGGAGCTGTTTTTT. The encoded protein is CASSIALGELFF.

This clone was detected a few times. The J gene is TRBJ2-2, the V gene TRBV7-7; unclear D gene. The V end was cut by 4 bases, the J end by 1 base, with 4 bases between. This CDR3 has 13 amino acids. Germline CDR1 reads SSHAT; CDR2 reads FNYEAQ (reference sequence). The CDR3 sequence: CASSSGNTGELFF. DNA for the CDR3: TGTGCCAGCAGCTCCGGGAACACCGGGGAGCTGTTTTTT.

The rearrangement links TRBV27 to TRBJ1-1, with 7 bases aligning to TRBD1. Unmatched junction bases numbered 5, after V lost 6 bases and J lost 1 base. The germline V gene encodes CDR1 MNHEY and CDR2 SMNVEV (reference sequence). The CDR3 sequence is 14 residues long. CDR3 amino acids: CASSSGTANTEAFF. The DNA for the CDR3 is TGTGCCAGCAGCTCCGGGACAGCGAACACTGAAGCTTTCTTT.

The rearrangement uses TRBV4-2 and TRBJ2-5, with 9 positions matching TRBD2. V shed 1 base, J shed 4 bases, and the junction held 7 bases outside the gene matches. The CDR3 length is 16 residues. CDR1 is LGHNA and CDR2 is YNFKEQ in the germline V gene. CDR3 sequence (DNA): TGTGCCAGCAGCCAAGGACTAGCGGAGAGGGGAGAGACCCAGTACTTC. Its protein product is CASSQGLAERGETQYF.

This clone turned up a few times. This chain links TRBV2 with TRBJ2-1, with 7 bases that match TRBD1. V was clipped by 8 bases and J by 4 bases; unmatched bases: 5. Germline V gene lookup returns CDR1 SNHLY and CDR2 FYNNEI. The CDR3 runs to 13 residues. CDR3 DNA: TGTGCCAGCGGGGCAGGGGGTTACAATGAGCAGTTCTTC. Translated: CASGAGGYNEQFF.

The chain recombines TRBV30 with TRBJ1-2; 10 nucleotides match TRBD1. The CDR3 has 14 amino acids. The V gene's germline CDR1 is GTSNPN and CDR2 SVGIG (reference sequence). V trimming: 3 bases; J trimming: 6 bases; junction bases outside the gene matches: 7. The CDR3 loop reads CAWRIPGTGDGYTF. The CDR3 nucleotides are TGTGCCTGGAGAATCCCCGGGACAGGGGATGGCTACACCTTC.

The chain carries TRBV10-3 and TRBJ1-4; 10 bases are shared with TRBD1. There are 14 residues in the CDR3. Germline V CDR1 and CDR2: ENHRY, SYGVKD. V lost 3 bases to trimming and J lost 6 bases; unmatched junction nucleotides: 1. CDR3 loop: CAISDGTGDEKLFF. CDR3 DNA: TGTGCCATCAGTGATGGGACAGGGGATGAAAAACTGTTTTTT.

The V call is TRBV11-3, the J call TRBJ2-1, with TRBD1 identical over 12 bases. The CDR3 contains 16 residues. Germline lookup yields CDR1 SGHNT and CDR2 YENEEA. Losses at the gene ends were 5 bases for V and 6 bases for J; bases not matched to a gene: 8. The CDR3 DNA reads as TGTGCCAGCAGCCAGGAGGGACAGGGGGCTGTCAATGAGCAGTTCTTC. Translation gives CASSQEGQGAVNEQFF.

The genes are TRBV14 and TRBJ1-1; D gene unclear. The germline V and J ends were trimmed by 0 bases and 0 bases, with 8 bases remaining between them. CDR1 and CDR2 from the germline V gene are SGHDN and FVKESK. This CDR3 region has 15 residues. The CDR3 nucleotides read TGTGCCAGCAGCCAAGAAACAGATTTGAACACTGAAGCTTTCTTT. Amino acids: CASSQETDLNTEAFF.

This clone was counted once. The gene calls are TRBV4-3 and TRBJ2-2; 8 positions match TRBD2. Germline CDR1 and CDR2: LGHNA and YSLEER. With V trimmed by 2 bases and J by 4 bases, 6 bases remained unmatched. The CDR3 is made up of 16 amino acids. Here the CDR3 DNA reads TGCGCCAGCAGCCAATCGAGCGGGAGACTCACCGGGGAGCTGTTTTTT. It codes for CASSQSSGRLTGELFF.

V and J are TRBV6-1 and TRBJ1-2; D is perhaps TRBD1 (5 bases). Germline V gene lookup returns CDR1 MNHNS and CDR2 SASEGT. Trimming cost V 2 bases and J 7 bases, with 17 bases left between them. The CDR3 runs to 15 residues. CDR3 DNA sequence: TGTGCCAGCAGTGAATTGTACAGGTTCTTCTTTGGCTACACCTTC. Its protein product is CASSELYRFFFGYTF.

This clone showed up just a few times. The chain carries TRBV6-5 and TRBJ2-7, with D maybe TRBD1 (7 bases). The CDR3 is made up of 15 amino acids. V lost 6 bases and J 3 bases, leaving 18 bases between the germline ends. Per germline, CDR1 MNHEY and CDR2 SVGAGI. The CDR3 region is CASSPYRGGDYEQYF. The CDR3 DNA reads as TGTGCCAGCAGCCCTTACAGGGGAGGTGACTACGAGCAGTACTTC.

The chain combines TRBV7-9 with TRBJ1-1; D is undetermined. Germline CDR1 is SEHNR and CDR2 is FQNEAQ (reference sequence). The length of the CDR3 is 13 residues. The V end lost 7 bases, the J end lost 1 base, and 10 bases lay between the germline ends. The CDR3 DNA follows: TGTGCCAGCATTGGACTCTCGAACACTGAAGCTTTCTTT. This encodes CASIGLSNTEAFF.

The chain recombines TRBV19 with TRBJ2-1; 11 bases align to TRBD2. Germline V gives CDR1 LNHDA, CDR2 SQIVND (reference sequence). The V segment lost 5 bases and the J segment 2 bases; nucleotides outside the gene matches: 5. The CDR3 loop spans 16 amino acids. Written as DNA, the CDR3 is TGTGCCAGTAGTTCAGATAGCGGGAGGGCCTACAATGAGCAGTTCTTC. It codes for CASSSDSGRAYNEQFF. Full variable domain (rest looked up from reference TRBV19 and TRBJ2-1): DGGITQSPKYLFRKEGQNVTLSCEQNLNHDAMYWYRQDPGQGLRLIYYSQIVNDFQKGDIAEGYSVSREKKESFPLTVTSAQKNPTAFYLCASSSDSGRAYNEQFFGPGTRLTVL.

This clone ranks as medium-sized. This chain connects TRBV7-4 to TRBJ1-5, with 7 bases matching TRBD1. Per the germline V gene, CDR1 is SGHVT and CDR2 is SQSDAQ. Trimming removed 1 base from V and 0 bases from J; junction bases left unmatched: 12. The CDR3 is 19 residues long. CDR3 residues: CASSLDDRAQPYSNQPQHF. Here the CDR3 DNA reads TGTGCCAGCAGCTTAGATGACAGGGCCCAACCTTATAGCAATCAGCCCCAGCATTTT.

The rearrangement links TRBV14 to TRBJ1-1, with 7 bases matching TRBD1. CDR1 and CDR2 from the germline V gene are SGHDN and FVKESK. This CDR3 region has 12 residues. V lost 0 bases and J lost 12; bases outside the gene matches: 4. The CDR3 DNA is TGTGCCAGCAGCCAAGAAAAGGGGGCGTCTTTCTTT. Amino acids: CASSQEKGASFF.